The present TCR beta chain was sequenced within a study of T cell changes during pregnancy in multiple sclerosis. Sequencing used immunoSEQ multiplex PCR; TCRdb keeps in-frame clones, though not all of them. The data contain approximately 60,000 clones, around nine tenths of them singletons. The CDR3 consists of 15 residues. Germline V CDR1 and CDR2: SGDLS, YYNGEE. Trimming stripped 0 bases from V and 0 bases from J, with 9 bases between. The chain employs TRBV9 and TRBJ1-2, with D perhaps TRBD1 (5 bases). This TCR came from a human donor whose cells served as feeder cells for cultures in a pregnancy study. Source material: peripheral blood from another person, used as feeder cells. The CDR3 bases are TGTGCCAGCAGCGTAGCTACGGGGGCTAACTATGGCTACACCTTC. The encoded protein is CASSVATGANYGYTF.